This TCR beta chain comes out of a study of blood T cell repertoires in COVID-19 (dated by TCRdb to about 2020). Notes on the research overall: The collaborator samples originated in the United States, Italy and Spain and spanned the acute and convalescent phases of COVID-19. The material from the prospective study consisted of cDNA or gDNA derived from T cells, B-cell-depleted T cells, or PBMCs. A freely available public database, intended as a resource for researchers studying the immune response to SARS-CoV-2, is where the repertoires were released. Sample metadata almost always included a de-identified subject ID, COVID-19 status, age in years and sex. Samples were obtained from the ongoing ImmuneRACE study (first 160 participants) and from 1,254 subjects provided by 6 global collaborators. The dataset comprised deeply sampled blood TCRbeta repertoires from subjects exposed to, actively infected with, or recovered from COVID-19. Where available, HLA class I and class II types were obtained from metadata supplied by the sample provider rather than from assay-based typing.

TCRbeta CDR3 regions were amplified from genomic DNA using the immunoSEQ Assay, a bias-controlled multiplex PCR. In the original analysis: Within the assay, amplification of reference gene primers was used to estimate how many nucleated cells each sample contained. To quantify the absolute abundance of each unique TCRbeta CDR3 rearrangement, sequence reads were collapsed and filtered. For each sample, productive Simpson clonality was calculated as the square root of Simpson's diversity index across productive rearrangements. The immuneACCESS repertoire file appears here via TCRdb, limited to in-frame rearrangements. These files lack a portion of the clones; in checked studies, under half of the deficit traces to unresolved V genes, and the cause of the others is not known. That table is the source of V, J and clone size, and D and trimming were worked out from the DNA. Present in this sample are more than 200,000 clones, more than 70% of which were seen just once. Jointly, the top ten make up about 5.9% of the sample.

At one collaborating source in Seattle, patients were enrolled during active infection and were followed longitudinally through the course of disease. Collaborating institutions collected whole blood in K2EDTA tubes following their own protocols. For TCRbeta analysis, collaborators shipped samples in one of three forms: frozen whole blood, isolated PBMCs, or DNA extracted from either of those sample types. The paper's findings and limits, for the study overall: Clinical and demographic metadata were provided uncurated, with the amount varying by source and participant.

From a lookup of the germline V gene (reference sequence), CDR1 and CDR2 are LNHDA and SQIVND. Counted from cysteine to phenylalanine, this CDR3 has 14 amino acids. The retained sequence is limited to the CDR3, 42 bases, with the frame set at the first base. Between the V and J ends, shortened by 9 bases and 4 bases respectively, the junction contains 18 bases. Concerning this clone: Its antigen has not been determined. Base quality data are lacking; no much larger clone is found one base away.

The TCR comes from a woman younger than 45 with COVID-19, enrolled during active disease. The rearrangement combines TRBV19 with TRBJ1-2, with the D gene call left open. Input material: peripheral blood. The bases read TGTGCCAGGTGTATAGTATCGACTCGCTATGGCTACACCTTC. Its product reads: CARCIVSTRYGYTF.